What follows is one TCR beta chain and its context. Its specific antigen is unknown. No clone much larger than this one lies a single base away; base qualities are absent. The data originate from a study of T cell repertoires in cytomegalovirus infection (dated by TCRdb to between 2018 and 2020). For context, the study as a whole: Donor HLA type was relevant to the analysis, because carriage of CMV infection together with the matching HLA type was indicated by public TCR beta signatures.

Summary of the overall study and its limitations: The ex vivo response was dominated by HLA-C-restricted CMV-specific TCR beta clonotypes, which also provided the single most frequent clonotype in two of eight donors. In both this cohort and an independent roughly 350-donor cohort, the cumulative frequency of public TCR beta family members distinguished carriers of CMV infection plus the relevant HLA type.

V has 3 bases trimmed and J has 3 bases trimmed; junction bases matching no gene number 2. CDR3 length: 14 amino acids, cysteine to phenylalanine. Only the CDR3 portion is preserved as DNA: 42 bases, with reading frame beginning at the first base. The run used an Illumina HiSeq 1500. TCRdb passed the public sequencing reads through fastp at Q25 and MiXCR, retaining productive beta sequences. Identical CDR3 proteins give one entry, which carries the most common genes and DNA. The sample data list a few hundred thousand distinct CDR3 sequences, and 17% of these were observed just once. Around half of the sample is taken by the ten largest.

The rearranged segments are TRBV12-3 or TRBV12-4 and TRBJ2-1, and 7 junctional nucleotides match TRBD2. Material: CD8+ T cells from PBMCs. This sequence was found in a human donor in good health (CMV status not recorded). Some clones in this sample may be carry-over from other donors' samples. The encoded CDR3 is CASSFGGFYNEQFF. The DNA reads TGTGCCAGCAGTTTCGGGGGGTTCTACAATGAGCAGTTCTTC.